This entry lists 25 T cell receptor beta chains sequenced from one sample in a study of T cell responses to AZD1222 COVID-19 vaccine. Some clones are missing from TCRdb's copy, which holds only in-frame ones; the method was immunoSEQ multiplex PCR. The repertoire has 93,000 or so clones, about 90% of them found once; the top ten carry roughly 20%. Source: peripheral blood, taken on day 0 of AZD1222 vaccination. These receptors were obtained from an adult in good health.

Of note for this clone: At one of its ends the junction is not consistent with the germline gene, which may arise from a read error. The chain links TRBV7-3 to TRBJ1-1; maybe TRBD1 (5 bases). The germline V gene has CDR1 SGHTA and CDR2 FQGTGA. CDR3 length: 14 amino acids. The CDR3 DNA reads TGTGCCAGCAGTTTAAACCCCAGGGACACTGAAGCTTTCTTT. This encodes CASSLNPRDTEAFF.

The rearrangement links TRBV7-9 to TRBJ1-1; the D is unclear. The V and J ends lost 5 bases and 1 base respectively, with 11 bases between them. Germline V gene lookup returns CDR1 SEHNR and CDR2 FQNEAQ (reference sequence). This CDR3 has 14 residues. The CDR3 is CASSQDLGNTEAFF. In DNA, the CDR3 is TGTGCCAGCAGCCAGGACCTGGGGAACACTGAAGCTTTCTTT.

The chain links TRBV6-7 to TRBJ2-1; 11 bases fit TRBD2. TRBV6-7 is an ORF for which the function is uncertain. V lost 4 bases and J lost 6; bases outside the gene matches: 11. The length of the CDR3 is 17 residues. This chain's CDR3 is CASSSLAGGPSSNEQFF. CDR3 in DNA: TGTGCCAGCAGTTCCTTAGCGGGAGGGCCGTCATCCAATGAGCAGTTCTTC.

The rearrangement links TRBV3-1 (or the pseudogene TRBV3-2) to TRBJ2-1; 11 positions agree with TRBD2. Unmatched junction bases numbered 3, after V lost 2 bases and J lost 12 bases. The CDR3 sequence is 13 residues long. The germline gives CDR1 LGHDT, CDR2 YNNKEL (reference sequence). CDR3 region: CASSQIAGGRQFF. The CDR3 DNA sequence: TGTGCCAGCAGCCAAATAGCGGGGGGGCGGCAGTTCTTC.

Only one count was recorded for this clone. The chain employs TRBV5-6 and TRBJ1-1; no clear D gene. Trimming left V 2 bases short and J 0 bases short, with 2 bases between. The CDR3 loop spans 12 amino acids. Germline loops: CDR1 SGHDT, CDR2 YYEEEE. CDR3 region: CASSFVNTEAFF. The CDR3 nucleotides are TGTGCCAGCAGCTTCGTGAACACTGAAGCTTTCTTT.

The genes are TRBV7-2 and TRBJ2-5; maybe TRBD2 (5 bases). CDR3 size: 15 residues. Trimming pared 2 bases from V and 2 bases from J, leaving 12 bases between. CDR1 is SGHTA and CDR2 is FQGNSA in the germline V gene. The CDR3 reads CASSLSGTIQETQYF. The CDR3 nucleotides read TGTGCCAGCAGCTTAAGCGGAACAATACAAGAGACCCAGTACTTC.

J is TRBJ2-7 and V is TRBV4-1; perhaps TRBD1 as D (5 bases). Germline lookup yields CDR1 MGHRA and CDR2 YSYEKL. The CDR3 runs to 14 residues. Trimming cost V 4 bases and J 3 bases, with 13 bases left between them. The CDR3 DNA is TGCGCCAGCAGCCGAGATCATACAGGCTACGAGCAGTACTTC. Residues: CASSRDHTGYEQYF.

Only a few counts were recorded for this clone. V and J are TRBV16 and TRBJ2-1; D remains ambiguous. Trimming left V 2 bases short and J 0 bases short, with 8 bases between. Germline CDR1 is KGHSY and CDR2 is FQNENV. The CDR3 covers 15 residues. CDR3 region: CASSQLSSSYNEQFF. The CDR3 region has the DNA TGTGCCAGCAGCCAACTCTCGAGCTCCTACAATGAGCAGTTCTTC.

The rearrangement joins TRBV3-1 (or the pseudogene TRBV3-2) to TRBJ1-1, with 10 bases fitting TRBD1. V lost 4 bases and J lost 6; bases outside the gene matches: 2. Germline V gene lookup returns CDR1 LGHDT and CDR2 YNNKEL (reference sequence). This CDR3 has 13 amino acids. DNA for the CDR3: TGTGCCAGCAGCCGTGGACAGGGGGCTGAAGCTTTCTTT. This translates into CASSRGQGAEAFF.

This sequence joins TRBV29-1 and TRBJ2-5; 7 bases match TRBD1. J lost 5 bases, V lost 7 bases, and 7 bases had no gene match. This CDR3 contains 12 residues. Per germline, CDR1 SQVTM and CDR2 ANQGSEA. In DNA form, the CDR3 reads TGCAGCGGGGGGACAGTCTCGGAGACCCAGTACTTC. Its translation is CSGGTVSETQYF.

The rearrangement links TRBV2 to TRBJ2-3, with D uncertain. The germline V gene encodes CDR1 SNHLY and CDR2 FYNNEI. There are 12 residues in the CDR3. Trimming removed 2 bases from V and 4 bases from J, with 4 bases in between. This CDR3 is CASSERSDTQYF. CDR3 sequence (DNA): TGTGCCAGCAGTGAAAGGTCAGATACGCAGTATTTT.

The chain joins TRBV9 to TRBJ2-1, with D uncertain. With 1 base removed from V and 8 bases from J, the gap between germline ends came to 10 bases. Germline V gene sequence: CDR1 SGDLS, CDR2 YYNGEE. The CDR3 consists of 13 residues. This chain's CDR3 is CASSVRQTDEQFF. The CDR3 DNA is TGTGCCAGCAGCGTAAGGCAGACGGATGAGCAGTTCTTC.

The rearrangement links TRBV7-2 to TRBJ2-5; no clear D. The CDR3 runs to 10 residues. The V and J ends lost 5 bases and 7 bases respectively, with 5 bases between them. Germline V gene data show CDR1 as SGHTA and CDR2 as FQGNSA. CDR3 region: CASSDGTQYF. In DNA form, the CDR3 reads TGTGCCAGCAGCGACGGGACCCAGTACTTC.

In its sample, this clone was seen a few times. The chain employs TRBV5-4 and TRBJ2-7; a weak D match, TRBD2 (6 bases). This CDR3 is 15 amino acids long. V dropped 0 bases and J dropped 2 bases, with 12 bases sitting between them. CDR1 is SGHNT, CDR2 YYREEE, per germline (reference sequence). The CDR3 region has the DNA TGTGCCAGCAGCTTGGCCGGGACTTCCGCCTACGAGCAGTACTTC. It translates to CASSLAGTSAYEQYF.

The chain links TRBV18 to TRBJ1-6; 8 bases are a match to TRBD1. V gave up 4 bases and J gave up 7 bases; unmatched junction bases: 6. This CDR3 contains 15 residues. CDR1 and CDR2 (germline): KGHSH, LQKENI. CDR3 in amino acids: CASSLRTGNNSPLHF. The CDR3 region has the DNA TGTGCCAGCTCACTACGGACAGGGAACAATTCACCCCTCCACTTT.

This chain links TRBV9 with TRBJ1-6; D not resolved. V dropped 3 bases and J dropped 10 bases, with 11 bases sitting between them. There are 13 residues in the CDR3. CDR1 and CDR2 from the germline V gene are SGDLS and YYNGEE. CDR3 sequence reads: CASSEDHGSPLHF. The CDR3 DNA reads as TGTGCCAGCAGCGAGGACCATGGGTCACCCCTCCACTTT.

In the case of this clone: Possible read error: a much larger clone is one base away. The J gene is TRBJ2-3, the V gene TRBV14; D might be TRBD1 or TRBD2, each matching 5 bases. V shed 1 base and J shed 2 bases, with 10 bases lying between them. Germline-derived CDR1 and CDR2 are SGHDN and FVKESK. The CDR3 length is 15 residues. CDR3 nucleotide sequence: TGTGCCAGCAGCCAAGTGGGGGAGCCCACAGATACGCAGTATTTT. Protein: CASSQVGEPTDTQYF.

This clone came up once. This chain links TRBV28 with TRBJ1-1; TRBD1 might be the D (6 bases). The V and J ends lost 8 bases and 1 base respectively, with 8 bases between them. The CDR3 sequence is 12 residues long. Germline loops: CDR1 MDHEN, CDR2 SYDVKM. CDR3 sequence: CASRTENTEAFF. The CDR3 DNA follows: TGTGCCAGCCGGACAGAGAACACTGAAGCTTTCTTT.

This sequence joins TRBV9 and TRBJ2-5; D is possibly TRBD2 (6 bases). Looked up from germline, CDR1 is SGDLS and CDR2 is YYNGEE. The V and J ends lost 4 bases and 3 bases respectively, with 13 bases between them. This CDR3 has 14 residues. The CDR3 DNA sequence: TGTGCCAGCAGCCCCCCAGGAGGGGAAGAGACCCAGTACTTC. Translated: CASSPPGGEETQYF.

The rearrangement joins TRBV3-1 (or the pseudogene TRBV3-2) to TRBJ2-7; D is unresolved. Germline V gene sequence: CDR1 LGHDT, CDR2 YNNKEL (reference sequence). Trimming left V 0 bases short and J 2 bases short, with 11 bases between. The CDR3 has 15 amino acids. The CDR3 DNA sequence: TGTGCCAGCAGCCAAGACACGGGTTCACCCTACGAGCAGTACTTC. Translation gives CASSQDTGSPYEQYF.

The CDR3 region is CASSDTRQGNSEAFF. CDR3 DNA: TGTGCCAGCAGCGATACAAGACAGGGAAATAGTGAAGCTTTCTTT. The rearrangement uses TRBV11-2 and TRBJ1-1; TRBD1 matches at 7 bases. The CDR3 length is 15 residues. V lost 5 bases, J lost 7 bases, and 13 bases stayed unmatched. Looked up from germline, CDR1 is SGHAT and CDR2 is FQNNGV.

This chain's CDR3 is CASTWTTNSPLHF. CDR3 nucleotide sequence: TGTGCCAGCACCTGGACAACTAATTCACCCCTCCACTTT. The V and J genes are TRBV12-3 or TRBV12-4 and TRBJ1-6, with a weak D call TRBD1 (5 bases). V was cut by 7 bases and J by 6 bases, with 10 bases left in between. The CDR3 is 13 amino acids.

V and J are TRBV27 and TRBJ1-5; no clear D gene. The CDR3 sequence is 16 residues long. Germline V gives CDR1 MNHEY, CDR2 SMNVEV (reference sequence). V lost 0 bases to trimming and J lost 2 bases, with 11 bases between them. The CDR3 nucleotides are TGTGCCAGCAGTTTATCGGGAGGGTGGCGCAATCAGCCCCAGCATTTT. Amino acid sequence: CASSLSGGWRNQPQHF.

The rearrangement links TRBV6-5 to TRBJ1-6; D remains unclear. Per the germline V gene, CDR1 is MNHEY and CDR2 is SVGAGI. CDR3 length: 15 residues. Deletions cut 6 bases from V and 3 bases from J, with 12 bases between. The CDR3 region has the DNA TGTGCCAGCAGCCCAGGACTTCACTATAATTCACCCCTCCACTTT. Protein: CASSPGLHYNSPLHF.

The chain links TRBV6-2 or TRBV6-3 to TRBJ1-2; D ambiguous. V was clipped by 2 bases and J by 1 base, with 11 bases between them. This CDR3 spans 15 amino acids. The germline V gene has CDR1 MNHEY and CDR2 SVGEGT. The CDR3 nucleotides read TGTGCCAGCAGTTACCAACATCGGAGTAACTATGGCTACACCTTC. This gives the protein CASSYQHRSNYGYTF.